These 13 T cell receptor beta chains share one sample of origin, sequenced in a study of early T cells in non-severe SARS-CoV-2 infection. TCRdb re-called the 5' RACE reads with MiXCR, one entry per CDR3 protein. The table shows just over 95,000 distinct CDR3 sequences, with around 10% occurring only once. This specimen was whole blood, taken at baseline. Receptor source: an adult who was a healthcare worker with PCR-confirmed SARS-CoV-2 infection or an uninfected control (not recorded which).

This clonotype turned up a few times. The chain uses TRBV7-9 and TRBJ2-5; the D gene could be TRBD1 or TRBD2 (5 bases each). Germline CDR1 reads SEHNR; CDR2 reads FQNEAQ (reference sequence). This CDR3 has 15 residues. V lost 5 bases and J 5 bases, leaving 18 bases between the germline ends. DNA of the CDR3: TGTGCCAGCAGCCCCGGGACCGACTCAGGGGAGACCCAGTACTTC. This codes for CASSPGTDSGETQYF.

This clonotype was detected only a few times. The chain couples TRBV18 to TRBJ2-7; D not certain. This CDR3 has 14 residues. Per germline, CDR1 KGHSH and CDR2 LQKENI. Trimming left V 0 bases short and J 2 bases short, with 8 bases between. The CDR3 spells CASSPPGQAYEQYF. In nucleotides, the CDR3 is TGTGCCAGCTCACCACCGGGTCAGGCCTACGAGCAGTACTTC.

This clonotype was seen more than once but under ten times. The genes are TRBV29-1 and TRBJ2-2, with D unclear. From germline, CDR1 is SQVTM and CDR2 ANQGSEA. V shed 4 bases and J shed 5 bases, with 11 bases lying between them. The CDR3 length is 13 residues. Here the CDR3 DNA reads TGCAGCGTTGTTATGTCCTTAACCGGGGAGCTGTTTTTT. Its protein is CSVVMSLTGELFF.

The chain carries TRBV7-8 and TRBJ2-4; D is possibly TRBD2 (6 bases). V was shortened by 5 bases and J by 10 bases, with 21 bases between the two germline ends. In germline, CDR1 is SGHVS, CDR2 FQNEAQ. CDR3 length: 15 amino acids. DNA of the CDR3: TGTGCCAGCAGCCCGTTGGGGGGAGGACCCGGGATTCAGTACTTC. Amino acid sequence: CASSPLGGGPGIQYF.

The chain uses TRBV6-6 and TRBJ2-7; tentatively, D is TRBD1 or TRBD2 (5 bases each). The CDR3 has 14 residues. The ends were cut back, 2 bases at V and 2 bases at J, with 10 bases in the middle. In germline, CDR1 is MNHNY, CDR2 SVGAGI (reference sequence). CDR3: CASSYRPGPYEQYF. The CDR3 DNA sequence: TGTGCCAGCAGTTACCGCCCGGGACCCTACGAGCAGTACTTC.

This clonotype has more than one count but fewer than ten. The chain combines TRBV24-1 with TRBJ2-3; maybe TRBD2 (5 bases). The CDR3 loop spans 15 amino acids. Germline loops: CDR1 KGHDR, CDR2 SFDVKD. Trimming pared 1 base from V and 4 bases from J, leaving 11 bases between. CDR3 protein: CATSDFASLADTQYF. In DNA form, the CDR3 reads TGTGCCACCAGTGATTTTGCTAGCCTTGCAGATACGCAGTATTTT.

The chain is built from TRBV5-1 and TRBJ2-1; 10 nucleotides line up with TRBD1. J lost 4 bases, V lost 4 bases, and 2 bases had no gene match. The CDR3 runs to 14 residues. Looked up from germline, CDR1 is SGHRS and CDR2 is YFSETQ. The CDR3 spells CASSGTGAYNEQFF. The CDR3 DNA sequence: TGCGCCAGCAGCGGGACAGGGGCGTACAATGAGCAGTTCTTC.

V is TRBV19 and J is TRBJ1-2, with 8 positions matching TRBD1. This CDR3 is 15 amino acids long. Germline V lookup: CDR1 LNHDA, CDR2 SQIVND (reference sequence). V lost 5 bases and J lost 4; bases outside the gene matches: 9. For the CDR3, the DNA is TGTGCCAGTAGTGCCCCTCGGGACAGGAGCTATGGCTACACCTTC. Translating it yields CASSAPRDRSYGYTF.

The table lists this clonotype with a few counts. The chain combines TRBV20-1 with TRBJ2-5; 10 bases line up with TRBD2. The CDR3 totals 18 residues. V was clipped by 6 bases and J by 1 base; unmatched bases: 17. Germline V lookup: CDR1 DFQATT, CDR2 SNEGSKA (reference sequence). The CDR3 region is CSAPTGERTSGIQETQYF. The CDR3 DNA is TGCAGTGCCCCAACCGGGGAGAGGACTAGCGGAATCCAAGAGACCCAGTACTTC.

This clonotype has only a few counts. The V gene is TRBV7-9, the J gene TRBJ1-4, with D perhaps TRBD1 (5 bases). Trimming removed 3 bases from V and 7 bases from J, with 15 bases in between. Per germline, CDR1 SEHNR and CDR2 FQNEAQ (reference sequence). This CDR3 has 15 residues. CDR3 sequence reads: CASSFSGTWSEKLFF. The CDR3, as DNA: TGTGCCAGCAGCTTTAGCGGGACGTGGAGTGAAAAACTGTTTTTT.

The chain couples TRBV28 to TRBJ1-2; 9 nucleotides agree with TRBD1. In germline, CDR1 is MDHEN, CDR2 SYDVKM. V shed 7 bases, J shed 6 bases, and the junction held 6 bases outside the gene matches. This CDR3 contains 13 residues. The DNA for the CDR3 is TGTGCCAGCAACGCACAGGGGGCGCATGGCTACACCTTC. Protein product: CASNAQGAHGYTF.

The CDR3 sequence: CSASGGQGYEQYF. The CDR3 DNA reads TGCAGTGCTAGTGGGGGACAGGGCTACGAGCAGTACTTC. The chain uses TRBV20-1 and TRBJ2-7; 9 positions match TRBD1. Germline values: CDR1 DFQATT, CDR2 SNEGSKA (reference sequence). The CDR3 runs to 13 residues. Trimming took 3 bases from V and 3 from J; bases not matched to a gene: 3.

The V and J genes are TRBV2 and TRBJ2-1; TRBD2 is a possible D gene (6 bases). Germline CDR1 reads SNHLY; CDR2 reads FYNNEI. The V gene lost 5 bases and the J gene lost 9 bases, with 20 bases spanning the gap. The CDR3 runs 15 residues. In nucleotides, the CDR3 is TGTGCCAGCAGTATAGCCCGGAGGGCCGGCGGTGAGCAGTTCTTC. It specifies CASSIARRAGGEQFF.